This entry is about one TCR beta chain. This clonotype occurred a few times. Its binding antigen is unknown. No base quality values were provided; no much bigger clone lies one nucleotide off. This sample is drawn from a study of blood T cells in healthy people across ages (dated by TCRdb to between 2014 and 2017). For the study in its entirety: In model experiments, template switching captured roughly one uniquely barcoded TCR beta cDNA molecule for every two T cells. Using deep sequencing normalized with unique cDNA molecular identifiers, the study measured how TCR beta repertoire diversity changes with age. Donors were grouped into four age groups: young (average about 15 years), middle-aged (39), aged (around 60) and long-lived (approximately 78). To avoid experimental bias, donors of different ages were distributed randomly across sequencing lanes. Two additional independent replicas of 1 million unique cDNA reads from the same blood draw were analyzed for two donors (one aged 18 to 30 and one aged 80 or older).

General findings and caveats noted by the study authors: Estimates of total diversity from one million sequenced T cells were regarded as lower bounds and underestimates. Because the CMV infection status of the donors was unknown, age-related changes in expanded clonotypes may potentially have been confounded. As age increased, observed TCR beta diversity per million T cells dropped in a roughly linear way, and a significant reduction was already evident by age 40. The percentage of naive T cells measured by flow cytometry correlated strongly with observed TCR beta diversity. Compared with the aged group, the long-lived group had more naive CD4+ T cells, fewer expanded clones and increased TCR diversity, a pattern suggesting age selection. Conclusive comparison of naive and antigen-experienced compartments was prevented by the profiling of bulk unsorted PBMCs.

Libraries were constructed by 5' RACE. Data came from an Illumina HiSeq 2500. A second PCR of about 6 to 11 cycles was performed with a sample-barcoded 5' primer and a J-beta primer mix. A template-switch 5' adaptor carrying 12 random nucleotides introduced a unique molecular identifier onto each TCR beta cDNA molecule. At least 2.5 million CDR3-containing paired-end reads were obtained from each sample. First-strand cDNA synthesis was performed from all RNA using the Mint cDNA synthesis kit, with priming by a TRBC-specific oligonucleotide. Following uracil-DNA glycosylase treatment, a first 18-cycle PCR with universal primers M1SS and BC2_uni_R was performed on all cDNA. As for the authors' bioinformatics: Each sample was normalized by randomly selecting 1 million high-quality reads, each carrying a distinct molecular identifier. Reads sharing molecular identifiers were discarded rather than binned into consensus sequences. CDR3 identification, clonotype clustering and error correction used MiTCR with a Q25 quality threshold and the strictest error-elimination algorithm. A nonparametric unseen species model with Euler transformation was used to estimate a lower bound on total TCR beta diversity. TCRdb applied fastp at Q25 and MiXCR to the public reads, then kept only in-frame beta chains. For every CDR3 protein sequence, its rows merge into one entry that carries the most common genes and DNA. These V and J calls originate from TCRdb's pipeline instead of the authors' own analysis. The sample has around 990,000 distinct CDR3 sequences on record, roughly two fifths of them singletons. In total, the top ten clones hold roughly 13% of the sample.

The germline V gene yields MNHEY for CDR1 and SVGEGT for CDR2. Its CDR3 holds 16 amino acids, cysteine through phenylalanine. This entry keeps only the CDR3 DNA: 48 bases, framed from base 1. Trimming leaves V shorter by 0 bases and J shorter by 2 bases, with the junction holding 4 bases beyond the gene matches. The donors were under 40 Caucasian individuals from Russia, aged roughly 6 to 90 years, who were systemically healthy. About 10 milliliters of peripheral blood were drawn from each donor into EDTA-treated Vacutainer tubes. Ficoll-Paque density-gradient centrifugation was used to isolate PBMCs, with at least 7 million obtained per sample. Trizol reagent was used to extract total RNA from the PBMCs, yielding at least 5 micrograms per sample. The percentages of naive CD45RAhigh/CD27high T cells were determined by flow cytometry on a PBMC aliquot from every donor.

The chain links TRBV6-2 or TRBV6-3 with TRBJ1-5; 7 nucleotides in the junction match TRBD1. The specimen was blood. This TCR came from a man between 18 and 35 years old in good health. The encoded CDR3 is CASSYSKGAGNQPQHF. The sequenced DNA is TGTGCCAGCAGTTACTCGAAGGGGGCTGGCAATCAGCCCCAGCATTTT.